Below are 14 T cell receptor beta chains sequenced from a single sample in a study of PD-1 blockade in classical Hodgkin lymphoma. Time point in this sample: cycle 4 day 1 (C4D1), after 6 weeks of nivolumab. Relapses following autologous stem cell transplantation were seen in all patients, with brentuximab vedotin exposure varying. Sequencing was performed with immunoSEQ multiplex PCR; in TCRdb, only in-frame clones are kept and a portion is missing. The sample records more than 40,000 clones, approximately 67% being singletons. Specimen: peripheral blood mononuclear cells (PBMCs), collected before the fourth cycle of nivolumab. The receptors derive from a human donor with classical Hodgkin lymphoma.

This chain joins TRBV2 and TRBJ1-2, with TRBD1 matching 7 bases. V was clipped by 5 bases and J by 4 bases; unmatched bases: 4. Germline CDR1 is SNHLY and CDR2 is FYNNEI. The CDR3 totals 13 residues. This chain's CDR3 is CASSLDRFYGYTF. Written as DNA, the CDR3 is TGTGCCAGCAGTCTGGACAGGTTCTATGGCTACACCTTC.

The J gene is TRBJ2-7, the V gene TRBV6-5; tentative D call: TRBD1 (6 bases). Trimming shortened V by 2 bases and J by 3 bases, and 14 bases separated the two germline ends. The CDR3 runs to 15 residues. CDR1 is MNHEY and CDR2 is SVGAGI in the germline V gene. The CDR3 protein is CASSYGPTGRYEQYF. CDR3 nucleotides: TGTGCCAGCAGTTACGGCCCGACAGGCCGCTACGAGCAGTACTTC.

In nucleotides, the CDR3 is TGCGCCAGCAGCTTGGATGTGGATAATGAAAAACTGTTTTTT. As protein: CASSLDVDNEKLFF. This chain uses TRBV5-1 with TRBJ1-4; D remains ambiguous. V shed 0 bases and J shed 4 bases, with 7 bases lying between them. The CDR3 consists of 14 residues. CDR1 and CDR2 from the germline V gene are SGHRS and YFSETQ.

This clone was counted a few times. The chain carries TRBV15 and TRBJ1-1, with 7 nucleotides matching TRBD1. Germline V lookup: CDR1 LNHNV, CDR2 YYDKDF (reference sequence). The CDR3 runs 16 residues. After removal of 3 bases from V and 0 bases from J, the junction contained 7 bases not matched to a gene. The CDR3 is CATSRDPGQMNTEAFF. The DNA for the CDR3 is TGTGCCACCAGCAGGGACCCGGGACAGATGAACACTGAAGCTTTCTTT.

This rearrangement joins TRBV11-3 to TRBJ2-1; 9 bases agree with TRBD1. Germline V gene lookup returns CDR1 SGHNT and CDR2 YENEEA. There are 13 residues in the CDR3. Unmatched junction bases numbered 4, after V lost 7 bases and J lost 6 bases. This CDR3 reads CASTKTGGNEQFF. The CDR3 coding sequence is TGTGCCAGCACCAAGACAGGGGGCAATGAGCAGTTCTTC.

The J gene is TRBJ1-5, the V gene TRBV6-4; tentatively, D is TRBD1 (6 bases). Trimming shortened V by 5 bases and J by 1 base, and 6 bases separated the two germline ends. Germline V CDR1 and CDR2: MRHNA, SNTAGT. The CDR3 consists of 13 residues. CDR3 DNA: TGTGCCAGCAGTCAGGGGAGCAATCAGCCCCAGCATTTT. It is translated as CASSQGSNQPQHF.

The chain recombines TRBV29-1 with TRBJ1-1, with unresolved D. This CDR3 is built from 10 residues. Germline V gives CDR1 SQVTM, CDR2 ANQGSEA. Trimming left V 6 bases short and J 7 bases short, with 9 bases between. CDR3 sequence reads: CSVLSGEAFF. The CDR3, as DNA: TGCAGCGTGCTGTCAGGTGAAGCTTTCTTT.

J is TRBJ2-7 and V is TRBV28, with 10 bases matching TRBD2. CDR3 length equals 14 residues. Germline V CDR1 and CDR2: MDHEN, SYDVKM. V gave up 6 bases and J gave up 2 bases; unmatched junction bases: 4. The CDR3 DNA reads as TGTGCCAGCAGATTAGCGGGGGGAACCTACGAGCAGTACTTC. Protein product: CASRLAGGTYEQYF.

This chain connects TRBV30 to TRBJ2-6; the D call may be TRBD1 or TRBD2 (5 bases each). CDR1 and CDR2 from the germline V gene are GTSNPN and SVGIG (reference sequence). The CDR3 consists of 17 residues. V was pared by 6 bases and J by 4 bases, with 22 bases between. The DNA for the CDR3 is TGTGCCTGTTCCAGGGACCAGGGCACGGGGGGGGCCAACGTCCTGACTTTC. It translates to CACSRDQGTGGANVLTF.

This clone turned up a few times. DNA for the CDR3: TGTGCCAGCAGAGAGGGTGGGGGCTCCTACGAGCAGTACTTC. This translates into CASREGGGSYEQYF. This sequence joins TRBV6-1 and TRBJ2-7, with D perhaps matching TRBD1 or TRBD2 (5 bases each). This CDR3 spans 14 amino acids. Germline-derived CDR1 and CDR2 are MNHNS and SASEGT. The V gene lost 6 bases and the J gene lost 0 bases, with 12 bases spanning the gap.

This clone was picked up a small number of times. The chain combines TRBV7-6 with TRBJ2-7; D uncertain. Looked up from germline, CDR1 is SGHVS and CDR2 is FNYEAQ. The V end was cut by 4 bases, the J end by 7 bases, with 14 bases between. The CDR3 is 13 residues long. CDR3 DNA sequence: TGTGCCAGCAGCTCGACCATTTGGGGTGAGCAGTACTTC. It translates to CASSSTIWGEQYF.

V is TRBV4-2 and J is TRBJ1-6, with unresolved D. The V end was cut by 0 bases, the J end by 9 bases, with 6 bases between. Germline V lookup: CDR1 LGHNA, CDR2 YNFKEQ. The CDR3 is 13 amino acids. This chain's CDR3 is CASSQEEGSPLHF. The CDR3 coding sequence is TGTGCCAGCAGCCAAGAAGAAGGTTCACCCCTCCACTTT.

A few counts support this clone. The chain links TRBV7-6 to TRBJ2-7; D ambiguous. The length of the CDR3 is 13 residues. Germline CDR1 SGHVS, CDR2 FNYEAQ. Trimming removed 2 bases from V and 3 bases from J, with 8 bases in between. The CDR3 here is CASSLSRYYEQYF. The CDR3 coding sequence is TGTGCCAGCAGCTTATCGAGATACTACGAGCAGTACTTC.

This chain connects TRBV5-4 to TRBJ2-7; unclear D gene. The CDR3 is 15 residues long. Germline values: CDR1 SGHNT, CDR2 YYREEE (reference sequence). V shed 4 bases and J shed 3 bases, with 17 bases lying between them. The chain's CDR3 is CASSPKGPEHYEQYF. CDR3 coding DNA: TGTGCCAGCAGCCCCAAAGGACCAGAGCACTACGAGCAGTACTTC.